This TCR beta chain originates from a study of T cells in Graves' hyperthyroidism and ophthalmopathy. Study results and caveats: Most clonotypes that expanded in the thyroid above 0.001 also showed up in blood.

The TCR beta CDR3 regions underwent amplification using RNA transcripts as the source. The HTBI primer set was used in a first-round RT-PCR of the TCR CDR3. A single record per CDR3 protein comes from TCRdb applying MiXCR to the multiplex PCR reads. The repertoire holds hundreds of thousands of distinct CDR3 sequences, with 35% to 45% as singletons. Thyroid ultrasound, orbital computed tomography, clinical symptoms, and serum thyroxine and TRAb underpinned diagnoses. The CDR3 runs 14 residues. V was cut by 4 bases and J by 7 bases, with 14 bases left in between. Per the germline V gene, CDR1 is SGHRS and CDR2 is YFSETQ. This clonotype was observed at least ten times. Its antigen remains unknown.

Input material: blood. The source is a man between 18 and 29 years old with Graves' hyperthyroidism. The chain uses TRBV5-1 and TRBJ2-2; tentative D call: TRBD2 (5 bases). The CDR3 coding sequence is TGCGCCAGCAGCAGTCCGGGATCGGACGGGGAGCTGTTTTTT. Translated, it gives CASSSPGSDGELFF. Full variable domain (remainder filled in from reference TRBV5-1 and TRBJ2-2): KAGVTQTPRYLIKTRGQQVTLSCSPISGHRSVSWYQQTPGQGLQFLFEYFSETQRNKGNFPGRFSGRQFSNSRSEMNVSTLELGDSALYLCASSSPGSDGELFFGEGSRLTVL.